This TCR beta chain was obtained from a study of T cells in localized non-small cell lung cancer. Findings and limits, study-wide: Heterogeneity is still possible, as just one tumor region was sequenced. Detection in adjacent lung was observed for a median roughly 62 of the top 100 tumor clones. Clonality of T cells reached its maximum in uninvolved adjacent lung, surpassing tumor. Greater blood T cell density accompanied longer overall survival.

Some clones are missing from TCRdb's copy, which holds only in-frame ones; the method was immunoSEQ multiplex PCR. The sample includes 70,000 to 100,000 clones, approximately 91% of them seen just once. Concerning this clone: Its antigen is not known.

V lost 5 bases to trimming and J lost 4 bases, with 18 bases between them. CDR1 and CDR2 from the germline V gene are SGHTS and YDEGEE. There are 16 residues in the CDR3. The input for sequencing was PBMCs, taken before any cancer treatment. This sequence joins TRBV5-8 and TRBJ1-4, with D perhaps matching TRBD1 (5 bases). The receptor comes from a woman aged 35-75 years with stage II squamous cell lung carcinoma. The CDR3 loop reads CASSLQGTAHNEKLFF. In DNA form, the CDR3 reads TGTGCCAGCAGTTTACAAGGGACGGCTCATAATGAAAAACTGTTTTTT. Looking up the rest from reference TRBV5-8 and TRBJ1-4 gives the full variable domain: EAGVTQSPTHLIKTRGQQATLRCSPISGHTSVYWYQQALGLGLQFLLWYDEGEERNRGNFPPRFSGRQFPNYSSELNVNALELEDSALYLCASSLQGTAHNEKLFFGSGTQLSVL.